The 24 T cell receptor beta chains below come from one sample, sequenced in a study of blood T cell repertoires in COVID-19 (dated by TCRdb to 2018 to 2021). The library was prepared using the immunoSEQ multiplex PCR assay. Sourced from immuneACCESS, this table was stored by TCRdb with only in-frame sequences that have V and J called. A share of the clones is absent; for the studies checked, an unresolved V gene accounts for under half, and the remainder has no known explanation. The sample records nearly 250,000 clones, 70% to 85% of which are singletons. 1.9% of the sample lies in the top ten. The sample was peripheral blood. These receptors were taken from a woman aged 80 or older with acute or convalescent COVID-19.

The genes are TRBV28 and TRBJ2-1; no firm D call. Germline CDR1 reads MDHEN; CDR2 reads SYDVKM. Trimming took off 3 bases at V and 2 bases at J, with 8 bases between the two ends. The CDR3 runs 14 residues. The CDR3 reads CASSFGQTYNEQFF. In DNA form, the CDR3 reads TGTGCCAGCAGTTTTGGGCAGACCTACAATGAGCAGTTCTTC.

The chain recombines TRBV27 with TRBJ1-3; D call uncertain. Germline V gene sequence: CDR1 MNHEY, CDR2 SMNVEV (reference sequence). This CDR3 is 17 amino acids long. V was shortened by 5 bases and J by 2 bases, with 19 bases between the two germline ends. The CDR3 coding sequence is TGTGCCAGCAGTCCGACGAGGATCCTGGGTACTGGAAACACCATATATTTT. Translated, it gives CASSPTRILGTGNTIYF.

Comment on this clone: One end of the junction is discordant with germline, which a read error may explain. The rearrangement links TRBV7-7 to TRBJ2-3; the match to TRBD2 covers 9 bases. Germline V gene data show CDR1 as SSHAT and CDR2 as FNYEAQ (reference sequence). The CDR3 spans 15 residues. CDR3 amino acids: CASSPGTSSTDTQYF. For the CDR3, the DNA is TGTGCTAGCAGCCCCGGGACTAGCAGCACAGATACGCAGTATTTT.

This clone has only a few counts. This chain links TRBV7-2 with TRBJ2-5; 9 nucleotides line up with TRBD2. The CDR3 contains 12 residues. The J segment lost 9 bases and the V segment lost 2 bases, leaving 1 base of the junction unmatched. Germline CDR1 SGHTA, CDR2 FQGNSA. The CDR3 is CASSLIAGAQYF. The CDR3 nucleotides read TGTGCCAGCAGCTTAATAGCGGGGGCCCAGTACTTC.

This clone was detected only a few times. This chain uses TRBV6-2 or TRBV6-3 with TRBJ2-7; tentative D call: TRBD1 (5 bases). Trimming pared 6 bases from V and 3 bases from J, leaving 9 bases between. This CDR3 spans 12 amino acids. CDR1 is MNHEY and CDR2 is SVGEGT in the germline V gene. The CDR3 protein is CASSRDSYEQYF. The CDR3 coding sequence is TGTGCCAGCAGCCGAGACAGCTACGAGCAGTACTTC.

The rearrangement uses TRBV4-3 and TRBJ2-5, with D possibly matching TRBD2 (5 bases). V lost 1 base, J lost 5 bases, and 14 bases lay in between. The CDR3 covers 15 residues. From germline, CDR1 is LGHNA and CDR2 YSLEER. The CDR3, as DNA: TGCGCCAGCAGCCAAGGTAGCGCCCGCGCGGAGACCCAGTACTTC. Translation gives CASSQGSARAETQYF.

This chain connects TRBV11-2 to TRBJ1-3; possible D gene TRBD1, 5 bases. This CDR3 is built from 19 residues. V lost 6 bases to trimming and J lost 0 bases, with 24 bases between them. CDR1 is SGHAT, CDR2 FQNNGV, per germline. The DNA of the CDR3 is TGTGCCAGCAGGCGTCCAGGGTTAGGTCTTCCAAGCTCTGGAAACACCATATATTTT. Its protein product is CASRRPGLGLPSSGNTIYF.

The genes are TRBV27 and TRBJ2-2; a weak D match, TRBD2 (6 bases). Trimming took 8 bases from V and 0 from J, leaving 13 bases between them. Per the germline V gene, CDR1 is MNHEY and CDR2 is SMNVEV (reference sequence). The CDR3 loop spans 15 amino acids. The CDR3 nucleotides are TGTGCCAGCCGACGACCTAGCGCGAACACCGGGGAGCTGTTTTTT. Translated: CASRRPSANTGELFF.

The chain links TRBV19 to TRBJ2-7, with a possible D match to TRBD2 (5 bases). The germline V gene has CDR1 LNHDA and CDR2 SQIVND (reference sequence). V lost 3 bases and J lost 4, with 10 bases in between. This CDR3 spans 13 amino acids. As DNA, the CDR3 is TGTGCCAGTAGTATGAGGGTTTGGTACGAGCAGTACTTC. Protein: CASSMRVWYEQYF.

The chain recombines TRBV6-2 or TRBV6-3 with TRBJ1-3, with D hard to call. Deletions cut 2 bases from V and 0 bases from J, with 8 bases between. Germline V lookup: CDR1 MNHEY, CDR2 SVGEGT. This CDR3 has 15 amino acids. The CDR3 sequence: CASSYPHVSGNTIYF. The CDR3 DNA is TGTGCCAGCAGTTACCCACATGTCTCTGGAAACACCATATATTTT.

The V gene is TRBV28, the J gene TRBJ2-1; D possibly corresponds to TRBD1 (6 bases). Trimming left V 5 bases short and J 6 bases short, with 14 bases between. Germline lookup yields CDR1 MDHEN and CDR2 SYDVKM. CDR3 length: 14 amino acids. The CDR3: CASSTNRVRNEQFF. The DNA for the CDR3 is TGTGCCAGCAGTACAAACAGGGTCCGCAATGAGCAGTTCTTC.

This chain connects TRBV5-1 to TRBJ2-3; the D is unclear. CDR3 size: 15 residues. Deletions cut 1 base from V and 4 bases from J, with 13 bases between. Per the germline V gene, CDR1 is SGHRS and CDR2 is YFSETQ. The CDR3 protein is CASSLNPVEPDTQYF. DNA of the CDR3: TGCGCCAGCAGCTTGAATCCGGTCGAACCAGATACGCAGTATTTT.

The V and J genes are TRBV6-6 and TRBJ1-4, with TRBD1 matching 11 bases. The V gene end was trimmed by 8 bases and the J gene end by 4 bases; junction bases not matched to a gene: 6. Germline V gene lookup returns CDR1 MNHNY and CDR2 SVGAGI (reference sequence). The length of the CDR3 is 15 residues. The CDR3 DNA sequence: TGTGCCAGCCGCCGGGACAGGGGGATTAATGAAAAACTGTTTTTT. Protein sequence: CASRRDRGINEKLFF.

The chain has TRBV28 and TRBJ1-2; D gene uncertain. Germline CDR1 is MDHEN and CDR2 is SYDVKM. This CDR3 contains 11 residues. Trimming cost V 5 bases and J 3 bases, with 4 bases left between them. This CDR3 is CASSPDYGYTF. CDR3 nucleotides: TGTGCCAGCAGTCCTGACTATGGCTACACCTTC.

The chain combines TRBV10-3 with TRBJ1-2; 9 positions agree with TRBD1. Germline-derived CDR1 and CDR2 are ENHRY and SYGVKD. This CDR3 comprises 15 residues. The V segment lost 3 bases and the J segment 8 bases; nucleotides outside the gene matches: 10. The CDR3 loop is CAISDSGTGRIGYTF. As DNA, the CDR3 is TGTGCCATCAGTGATAGTGGGACAGGGAGAATCGGCTACACCTTC.

The chain links TRBV11-2 to TRBJ2-1, with 7 bases lining up with TRBD2. Germline V lookup: CDR1 SGHAT, CDR2 FQNNGV. This CDR3 region has 14 residues. V lost 1 base to trimming and J lost 6 bases; unmatched junction nucleotides: 3. The chain's CDR3 is CASSLAGRVNEQFF. CDR3 DNA sequence: TGTGCCAGCAGCTTAGCGGGGAGGGTCAATGAGCAGTTCTTC.

The chain employs TRBV6-6 and TRBJ1-6; D gene unclear. With 2 bases removed from V and 10 bases from J, the gap between germline ends came to 15 bases. The CDR3 covers 15 residues. Germline V CDR1 and CDR2: MNHNY, SVGAGI (reference sequence). CDR3 region: CASSYSGIGGSPLHF. Written as DNA, the CDR3 is TGTGCCAGCAGTTACAGCGGTATCGGAGGGTCACCCCTCCACTTT.

The chain employs TRBV4-3 and TRBJ2-7, with 11 bases lining up with TRBD2. Germline V gene sequence: CDR1 LGHNA, CDR2 YSLEER. Unmatched junction bases numbered 7, after V lost 6 bases and J lost 0 bases. This CDR3 contains 16 residues. The CDR3 region has the DNA TGCGCCAGCAGTCGTAGCGGGGGGGACTCCTCCTACGAGCAGTACTTC. It codes for CASSRSGGDSSYEQYF.

V is TRBV7-9 and J is TRBJ2-1; TRBD2 matches 14 bases. The CDR3 contains 15 residues. Trimming at V came to 5 bases and at J to 6 bases, leaving 3 bases not matched to a gene. Germline V gives CDR1 SEHNR, CDR2 FQNEAQ (reference sequence). The CDR3 coding sequence is TGTGCCAGCAGCGAGGGACTAGCGGGGGCCAATGAGCAGTTCTTC. Its translation is CASSEGLAGANEQFF.

The J gene is TRBJ1-4, the V gene TRBV7-2, with a weak D call TRBD1 (6 bases). The CDR3 spans 13 residues. Trimming stripped 4 bases from V and 6 bases from J, with 9 bases between. Looked up from germline, CDR1 is SGHTA and CDR2 is FQGNSA. CDR3 in amino acids: CASSSTGYEKLFF. The CDR3 nucleotides are TGTGCCAGCAGCTCAACAGGGTATGAAAAACTGTTTTTT. Supplemented by reference TRBV7-2 and TRBJ1-4, the full variable domain reads GAGVSQSPSNKVTEKGKDVELRCDPISGHTALYWYRQSLGQGLEFLIYFQGNSAPDKSGLPSDRFSAERTGGSVSTLTIQRTQQEDSAVYLCASSSTGYEKLFFGSGTQLSVL.

The chain links TRBV7-3 to TRBJ2-5; 7 bases match TRBD2. The V gene end was trimmed by 2 bases and the J gene end by 5 bases; junction bases not matched to a gene: 17. CDR3 length: 18 amino acids. Germline lookup yields CDR1 SGHTA and CDR2 FQGTGA. This chain's CDR3 is CASSLGFRASGFAETQYF. In DNA form, the CDR3 reads TGTGCCAGCAGCTTAGGATTTCGGGCTAGCGGTTTTGCTGAGACCCAGTACTTC. Using reference TRBV7-3 and TRBJ2-5 for the parts outside the CDR3, the full variable domain is GAGVSQTPSNKVTEKGKYVELRCDPISGHTALYWYRQSLGQGPEFLIYFQGTGAADDSGLPNDRFFAVRPEGSVSTLKIQRTERGDSAVYLCASSLGFRASGFAETQYFGPGTRLLVL.

This sequence joins TRBV11-1 and TRBJ2-5, with a weak D call TRBD2 (6 bases). Germline V CDR1 and CDR2: SGHAT, FQDESV (reference sequence). V was cut by 4 bases and J by 5 bases, with 14 bases left in between. The CDR3 covers 14 residues. DNA of the CDR3: TGTGCCAGCAGCTACACCAGGGAGGCGGAGACCCAGTACTTC. Encoded protein: CASSYTREAETQYF.

The chain combines TRBV10-3 with TRBJ1-1; 8 bases map to TRBD1. Losses at the gene ends were 6 bases for V and 1 base for J; bases not matched to a gene: 4. Germline V gene sequence: CDR1 ENHRY, CDR2 SYGVKD. This CDR3 has 14 residues. The CDR3 reads CAISSDRGNTEAFF. In DNA, the CDR3 is TGTGCCATCAGCTCAGACAGGGGGAACACTGAAGCTTTCTTT.

This chain connects TRBV5-4 to TRBJ2-3; 11 nucleotides align to TRBD2. CDR1 and CDR2 from the germline V gene are SGHNT and YYREEE (reference sequence). The CDR3 is 17 residues long. After removal of 1 base from V and 3 bases from J, the junction contained 7 bases not matched to a gene. The CDR3 region is CASSLRKLAGVTDTQYF. In nucleotides, the CDR3 is TGTGCCAGCAGCTTGAGAAAACTAGCGGGAGTTACAGATACGCAGTATTTT.